Listed here are 24 T cell receptor beta chains from one sample, sequenced in a study of sequential checkpoint blockade in melanoma. The treatment: randomized to nivolumab then ipilimumab (arm A) or the reverse (arm B). Produced via immunoSEQ multiplex PCR; TCRdb's table is partial and in-frame only. Among under 25,000 clones listed, roughly 86% were seen once. The sample in question was CD8+ T cells sorted from blood (inferred from file names), obtained from a patient given nivolumab and ipilimumab in sequence. The receptors stem from a human donor with melanoma.

The CDR3 protein is CASSVDGTANSPLHF. The CDR3 DNA is TGTGCCAGCAGCGTAGACGGGACAGCCAATTCACCCCTCCACTTT. The chain is built from TRBV9 and TRBJ1-6; 7 nucleotides match TRBD1. V was pared by 0 bases and J by 7 bases, with 4 bases of the junction left unmatched. CDR3 length: 15 residues. Germline V gene data show CDR1 as SGDLS and CDR2 as YYNGEE.

J is TRBJ1-4 and V is TRBV5-1; possible D gene TRBD1, 6 bases. V was shortened by 5 bases and J by 6 bases, with 14 bases between the two germline ends. The CDR3 runs to 14 residues. CDR1 and CDR2 (germline): SGHRS, YFSETQ. CDR3 protein: CASRHRGSDEKLFF. CDR3 nucleotide sequence: TGCGCCAGCAGACATAGGGGGTCTGATGAAAAACTGTTTTTT.

The chain carries TRBV28 and TRBJ2-5; 10 bases line up with TRBD2. There are 17 residues in the CDR3. CDR1 is MDHEN, CDR2 SYDVKM, per germline. The ends lost 6 bases at V and 4 bases at J; junction bases unmatched: 14. The CDR3 region has the DNA TGTGCCAGCAGCTCTCCGGCTAGCGGGAGAAATCGAGAGACCCAGTACTTC. This codes for CASSSPASGRNRETQYF.

Only a few counts were recorded for this clone. The CDR3 is CASSSRATDLYNEQFF. CDR3 coding DNA: TGCGCCAGCAGCTCCAGGGCTACGGATCTTTACAATGAGCAGTTCTTC. The J gene is TRBJ2-1, the V gene TRBV5-1; weak D call: TRBD1 (5 bases). CDR1 is SGHRS and CDR2 is YFSETQ in the germline V gene. CDR3 length: 16 residues. V dropped 3 bases and J dropped 4 bases, with 17 bases sitting between them.

A word on this clone: In the same sample, other DNA sequences code for this CDR3. The rearrangement joins TRBV28 to TRBJ2-2; the match to TRBD1 covers 11 bases. CDR1 and CDR2 (germline): MDHEN, SYDVKM. After removal of 5 bases from V and 4 bases from J, the junction contained 6 bases not matched to a gene. The CDR3 loop spans 16 amino acids. The CDR3 nucleotides read TGTGCCAGCAGTCTGTGGGACAGGGGGGGCACCGGGGAGCTGTTTTTT. It yields the protein CASSLWDRGGTGELFF.

V gene TRBV7-9 combines with J gene TRBJ2-3; 9 nucleotides align to TRBD2. This CDR3 is 17 amino acids long. Germline V gives CDR1 SEHNR, CDR2 FQNEAQ (reference sequence). The trim removed 4 bases at V and 6 bases at J, leaving 14 bases unmatched. DNA for the CDR3: TGTGCCAGCAGCTCGAGCGCAGGGACTAGCTTTACGGATACGCAGTATTTT. Encoded protein: CASSSSAGTSFTDTQYF. Full variable domain (outside the CDR3, taken from reference TRBV7-9 and TRBJ2-3): DTGVSQNPRHKITKRGQNVTFRCDPISEHNRLYWYRQTLGQGPEFLTYFQNEAQLEKSRLLSDRFSAERPKGSFSTLEIQRTEQGDSAMYLCASSSSAGTSFTDTQYFGPGTRLTVL.

This clone occurred a few times. J is TRBJ2-7 and V is TRBV9, with a possible D match to TRBD2 (5 bases). The CDR3 sequence is 13 residues long. Germline CDR1 and CDR2: SGDLS and YYNGEE. V was clipped by 9 bases and J by 0 bases, with 13 bases between them. The CDR3 sequence: CAMRTRSSYEQYF. CDR3 DNA sequence: TGTGCCATGCGGACTCGAAGCTCCTACGAGCAGTACTTC.

In DNA form, the CDR3 reads TGTGCCAGCAGCTCAGAGCCGGGACTAAGCACAGATACGCAGTATTTT. Protein product: CASSSEPGLSTDTQYF. The chain uses TRBV7-2 and TRBJ2-3, with TRBD2 identical over 7 bases. This CDR3 has 16 amino acids. Germline V gene lookup returns CDR1 SGHTA and CDR2 FQGNSA. V lost 4 bases, J lost 0 bases, and 7 bases stayed unmatched.

This chain links TRBV6-6 with TRBJ2-7, with a possible D match to TRBD2 (5 bases). The CDR3 is 14 residues long. Trimming stripped 0 bases from V and 9 bases from J, with 15 bases between. Germline V gene data show CDR1 as MNHNY and CDR2 as SVGAGI (reference sequence). CDR3 nucleotide sequence: TGTGCCAGCAGTTACTCGAGGGCCCCGTCGAGGCAGTACTTC. This gives the protein CASSYSRAPSRQYF.

The chain carries TRBV28 and TRBJ2-5; D may be TRBD1 (5 bases). The CDR3 is made up of 14 amino acids. Germline CDR1 is MDHEN and CDR2 is SYDVKM. Deletions cut 2 bases from V and 0 bases from J, with 7 bases between. CDR3 amino acids: CASSLAGYQETQYF. The CDR3 DNA follows: TGTGCCAGCAGTTTAGCAGGGTACCAAGAGACCCAGTACTTC.

This chain connects TRBV5-6 to TRBJ2-2; 8 bases map to TRBD2. Per germline, CDR1 SGHDT and CDR2 YYEEEE. This CDR3 contains 15 residues. The V and J ends lost 4 bases and 4 bases, in that order; junction bases with no gene match: 6. CDR3 in DNA: TGTGCCAGCAGCCGAGCGGGAGTCCCCACCGGGGAGCTGTTTTTT. Amino acids: CASSRAGVPTGELFF. Complete variable domain (other parts from reference TRBV5-6 and TRBJ2-2): DAGVTQSPTHLIKTRGQQVTLRCSPKSGHDTVSWYQQALGQGPQFIFQYYEEEERQRGNFPDRFSGHQFPNYSSELNVNALLLGDSALYLCASSRAGVPTGELFFGEGSRLTVL.

The chain carries TRBV7-3 and TRBJ2-5; D is unclear. V lost 2 bases and J 5 bases, leaving 18 bases between the germline ends. CDR3 size: 16 residues. In germline, CDR1 is SGHTA, CDR2 FQGTGA. The DNA of the CDR3 is TGTGCCAGCAGCTTAGGTGGCGGCATTGCGATGGAGACCCAGTACTTC. Residues: CASSLGGGIAMETQYF.

J is TRBJ2-7 and V is TRBV28; a possible D gene is TRBD2 (6 bases). The germline V gene has CDR1 MDHEN and CDR2 SYDVKM. The CDR3 sequence is 14 residues long. The V gene lost 4 bases and the J gene lost 7 bases, with 17 bases spanning the gap. The CDR3 loop is CASSSPLASLEQYF. In nucleotides, the CDR3 is TGTGCCAGCAGTTCCCCCCTAGCGTCTTTGGAGCAGTACTTC.

The J gene is TRBJ1-1, the V gene TRBV5-4; possibly TRBD1 for D (6 bases). The CDR3 is made up of 17 amino acids. V lost 2 bases and J 2 bases, leaving 19 bases between the germline ends. Germline assignment: CDR1 SGHNT and CDR2 YYREEE (reference sequence). This CDR3 is CASSLGGVGIRNTEAFF. The CDR3 DNA reads as TGTGCCAGCAGCTTAGGGGGTGTGGGGATTCGCAACACTGAAGCTTTCTTT.

This clone has a single count. The genes are TRBV5-6 and TRBJ2-7; D uncertain. The V gene's germline CDR1 is SGHDT and CDR2 YYEEEE. V lost 7 bases to trimming and J lost 0 bases, with 11 bases between them. The CDR3 runs to 13 residues. The CDR3 DNA reads TGTGCCAGCGGGCCCCTTAGCTCCTACGAGCAGTACTTC. Its protein product is CASGPLSSYEQYF.

The chain recombines TRBV9 with TRBJ2-3, with D perhaps matching TRBD1 (5 bases). The germline V gene has CDR1 SGDLS and CDR2 YYNGEE. The CDR3 is made up of 17 amino acids. V lost 0 bases and J lost 4, with 18 bases in between. For the CDR3, the DNA is TGTGCCAGCAGCGTAGGGTGGGGCGCGTCTGGGGCAGATACGCAGTATTTT. Translated, it gives CASSVGWGASGADTQYF.

The chain couples TRBV27 to TRBJ2-2; tentatively, D is TRBD1 (5 bases). Germline CDR1 is MNHEY and CDR2 is SMNVEV (reference sequence). The CDR3 runs 16 residues. Trimming pared 5 bases from V and 1 base from J, leaving 14 bases between. As DNA, the CDR3 is TGTGCCAGCAGTAGGTTACAGGCCCTGAACACCGGGGAGCTGTTTTTT. Its translation: CASSRLQALNTGELFF.

CDR3 in amino acids: CASSPGQGTLDTQYF. CDR3 bases: TGCGCCAGCAGTCCCGGACAGGGGACCCTAGATACGCAGTATTTT. V is TRBV5-1 and J is TRBJ2-3, with 9 bases aligning to TRBD1. V shed 5 bases, J shed 5 bases, and the junction held 9 bases outside the gene matches. The CDR3 contains 15 residues. Per germline, CDR1 SGHRS and CDR2 YFSETQ.

The chain couples TRBV18 to TRBJ2-2, with D perhaps matching TRBD2 (6 bases). The CDR3 covers 16 residues. Germline V lookup: CDR1 KGHSH, CDR2 LQKENI. Trimming cost V 2 bases and J 3 bases, with 13 bases left between them. CDR3 amino acids: CASSPVMRGDTGELFF. In nucleotides, the CDR3 is TGTGCCAGCTCACCAGTAATGCGCGGGGACACCGGGGAGCTGTTTTTT.

J is TRBJ2-7 and V is TRBV4-3; the match to TRBD1 covers 7 bases. Germline trimming cut 0 bases from V and 2 bases from J; bases unmatched to any gene: 7. Germline V gene data show CDR1 as LGHNA and CDR2 as YSLEER. This CDR3 contains 16 residues. In DNA form, the CDR3 reads TGCGCCAGCAGCCAAGATATAGGACAGGTGGCCTACGAGCAGTACTTC. Translated: CASSQDIGQVAYEQYF.

This clone was detected a few times. This chain uses TRBV28 with TRBJ2-3; 8 bases agree with TRBD2. The germline V gene encodes CDR1 MDHEN and CDR2 SYDVKM. Losses at the gene ends were 5 bases for V and 6 bases for J; bases not matched to a gene: 19. The CDR3 has 18 residues. CDR3 bases: TGTGCCAGCAGTAGCCCCCTAGGTAGCGGGAATCCTAGGGATACGCAGTATTTT. Amino acids: CASSSPLGSGNPRDTQYF.

This chain uses TRBV29-1 with TRBJ2-5, with D perhaps matching TRBD1 (6 bases). CDR1 is SQVTM and CDR2 is ANQGSEA in the germline V gene. Between the trimmed V and J ends, which lost 7 bases and 4 bases, there was a span of 19 bases. This CDR3 is built from 14 residues. CDR3 bases: TGCAGCGCTCGCTGGGGGCAAGGTCGAGAGACCCAGTACTTC. Encoded protein: CSARWGQGRETQYF.

This clone was recorded a few times. The V gene is TRBV7-9, the J gene TRBJ2-4, with D tentatively TRBD2 (8 bases). The CDR3 covers 18 residues. V lost 1 base to trimming and J lost 0 bases, with 16 bases between them. Per germline, CDR1 SEHNR and CDR2 FQNEAQ (reference sequence). Here the CDR3 DNA reads TGTGCCAGCAGCTTAGTTGTAGCGGGACAGCAAGCCAAAAACATTCAGTACTTC. Amino acids: CASSLVVAGQQAKNIQYF.

The chain has TRBV9 and TRBJ1-4, with D uncertain. Germline V lookup: CDR1 SGDLS, CDR2 YYNGEE. Deletions cut 0 bases from V and 4 bases from J, with 7 bases between. The CDR3 length is 14 residues. Here the CDR3 DNA reads TGTGCCAGCAGCGTAGGAGGGTATAATGAAAAACTGTTTTTT. It translates to CASSVGGYNEKLFF.